The sequence of this TCR beta chain was determined in a study of cytomegalovirus exposure and HLA in healthy donors. General observations from the study: DRB1 had the most TCR associations and HLA-C the fewest, a later analysis found, with rates varying by HLA locus. Cytomegalovirus-associated TCR beta chains were listed, numbering 150 to 200. About 87% or about 30% of the time was how often most TCR beta V segments were productive, according to an earlier analysis. Being indistinguishable, some V segments were excluded, TRBV6-2 and TRBV6-3 among them.

Amplification used 60 Vbeta primers and 13 Jbeta primers. Measured with immunoSEQ multiplex PCR; TCRdb has only the in-frame clones, and not every one. The table includes roughly 180,000 clones, 82% detected once. With respect to this clone: Antigen specificity is unknown.

Germline CDR1 is ENHRY and CDR2 is SYGVKD. The CDR3 loop spans 13 amino acids. J gave up 2 bases and V 8 bases, and 4 bases lay outside the gene matches. This sequence originates from a male donor in good health and CMV-seronegative. Sequences were obtained from PBMCs. The gene calls are TRBV10-3 and TRBJ2-3; 7 nucleotides align to TRBD1. CDR3 in amino acids: CAIRDSLTDTQYF. CDR3 in DNA: TGTGCCATCCGGGACAGCCTCACAGATACGCAGTATTTT.